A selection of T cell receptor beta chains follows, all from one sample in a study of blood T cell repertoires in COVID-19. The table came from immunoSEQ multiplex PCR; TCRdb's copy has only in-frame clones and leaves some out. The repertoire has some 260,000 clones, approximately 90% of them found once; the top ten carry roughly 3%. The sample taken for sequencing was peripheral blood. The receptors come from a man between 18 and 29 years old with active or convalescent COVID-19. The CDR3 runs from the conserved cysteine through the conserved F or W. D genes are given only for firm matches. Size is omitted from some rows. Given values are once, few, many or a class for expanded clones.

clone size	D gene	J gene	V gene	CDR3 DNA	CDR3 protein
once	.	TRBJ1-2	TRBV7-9	TGTGCCTCTCGCCGAGATCGGGACTATGGCTACACCTTC	CASRRDRDYGYTF
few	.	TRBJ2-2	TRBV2	TGTGCCAGCAGTGAAACGGCTAGCGTTACCGGGGAGCTGTTTTTT	CASSETASVTGELFF
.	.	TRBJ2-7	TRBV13	TGTGCCAGCAGCGCGACAGCGTCTAGCTCCTACGAGCAGTACTTC	CASSATASSSYEQYF
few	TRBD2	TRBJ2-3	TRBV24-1	TGTGCCATAGCACCGGGACTAGCGGGAGGCACGCAGTATTTT	CAIAPGLAGGTQYF
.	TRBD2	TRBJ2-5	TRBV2	TGTGCCAGCACCGTGGGACTAGGCACTCAAGAGACCCAGTACTTC	CASTVGLGTQETQYF
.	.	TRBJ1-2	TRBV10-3	TGTGCCATAGTGGGGGCGCCAGACTATGGCTACACCTTC	CAIVGAPDYGYTF
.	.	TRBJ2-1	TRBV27	TGTGCCAGCAGTTTAAGGACAACTAACAATGAGCAGTTCTTC	CASSLRTTNNEQFF
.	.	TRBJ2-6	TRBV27	TGTGCCAGCAGTAAAGATATCCGGGGAGGGGCCAACGTCCTGACTTTC	CASSKDIRGGANVLTF
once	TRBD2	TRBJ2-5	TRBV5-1	TGCGCCAGCAGAATAGGGACTAGCGGGGAGACCCAGTACTTC	CASRIGTSGETQYF
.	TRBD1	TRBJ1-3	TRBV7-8	TGTGCCAGCAGCCTTGGACAGGGGAACTCTGGAAACACCATATATTTT	CASSLGQGNSGNTIYF
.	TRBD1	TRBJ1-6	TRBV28	TGTGCCAGCAGTTTAGCCAGGGGGCTCTATAATTCACCCCTCCACTTT	CASSLARGLYNSPLHF
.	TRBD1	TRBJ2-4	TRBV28	TGTGCCAGCAGTCCAGGACAGGAAAAAAACATTCAGTACTTC	CASSPGQEKNIQYF
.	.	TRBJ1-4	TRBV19	TGTGCCAGTAGTACCGTTATAGCACCTAATGAAAAACTGTTTTTT	CASSTVIAPNEKLFF
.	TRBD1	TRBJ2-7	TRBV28	TGTGCCAGCAGTTTGACAGGGGGCTACGAGCAGTACTTC	CASSLTGGYEQYF
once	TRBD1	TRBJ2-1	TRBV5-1	TGCGCCAGCAGCGTAACCGGGACAGCCAACAATGAGCAGTTCTTC	CASSVTGTANNEQFF
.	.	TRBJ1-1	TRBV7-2	TGTGCCAGCAGCTTAGGACAGAACACTGAAGCTTTCTTT	CASSLGQNTEAFF
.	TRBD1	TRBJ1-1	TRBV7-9	TGTGCCAGCAGCTTGGGACAGGGGAACACTGAAGCTTTCTTT	CASSLGQGNTEAFF
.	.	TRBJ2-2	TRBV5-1	TGCGCCAGCAGCTTGCCGGGACAGAACACCGGGGAGCTGTTTTTT	CASSLPGQNTGELFF
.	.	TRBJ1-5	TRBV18	TGTGCCAGCTCACCACCGGGGGGGGCGTATCAGCCCCAGCATTTT	CASSPPGGAYQPQHF
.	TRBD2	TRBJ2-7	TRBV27	TGTGCCAGCAGCCCCCTTTATGCGGGAGGGGAAAGGAACGAGCAGTACTTC	CASSPLYAGGERNEQYF
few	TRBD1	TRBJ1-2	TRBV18	TGTGCCAGCTCACCACCGGACAGGAATAACTATGGCTACACCTTC	CASSPPDRNNYGYTF
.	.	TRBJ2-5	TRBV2	TGTGCCAGCAGTGATCAGGGGAGGGAGGAGACCCAGTACTTC	CASSDQGREETQYF
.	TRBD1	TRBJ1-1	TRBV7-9	TGTGCCAGCAGCTCAGGACAGGGGAGTGAAGCTTTCTTT	CASSSGQGSEAFF
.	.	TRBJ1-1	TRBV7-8	TGTGCCAGCAGCCCCGGGTGGAACACTGAAGCTTTCTTT	CASSPGWNTEAFF
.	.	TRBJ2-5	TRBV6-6	TGTGCCAGCAGTTACGAGGGGGCGCGGGGCGAGACCCAGTACTTC	CASSYEGARGETQYF
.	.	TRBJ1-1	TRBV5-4	TGTGCCAGCAGCTTGTCCGGCAGGGGTAGCACTGAAGCTTTCTTT	CASSLSGRGSTEAFF
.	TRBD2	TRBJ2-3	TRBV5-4	TGTGCCAGCAGCCCGGGACTAGCGGGGGGGCCCGGCGGGGTAAATACGCAGTATTTT	CASSPGLAGGPGGVNTQYF
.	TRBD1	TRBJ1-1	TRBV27	TGTGCCAGCAGCCGGACAGGGAACACTGAAGCTTTCTTT	CASSRTGNTEAFF
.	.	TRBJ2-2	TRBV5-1	TGCGCCAGCACCGGGACTGGCTCGAACACCGGGGAGCTGTTTTTT	CASTGTGSNTGELFF